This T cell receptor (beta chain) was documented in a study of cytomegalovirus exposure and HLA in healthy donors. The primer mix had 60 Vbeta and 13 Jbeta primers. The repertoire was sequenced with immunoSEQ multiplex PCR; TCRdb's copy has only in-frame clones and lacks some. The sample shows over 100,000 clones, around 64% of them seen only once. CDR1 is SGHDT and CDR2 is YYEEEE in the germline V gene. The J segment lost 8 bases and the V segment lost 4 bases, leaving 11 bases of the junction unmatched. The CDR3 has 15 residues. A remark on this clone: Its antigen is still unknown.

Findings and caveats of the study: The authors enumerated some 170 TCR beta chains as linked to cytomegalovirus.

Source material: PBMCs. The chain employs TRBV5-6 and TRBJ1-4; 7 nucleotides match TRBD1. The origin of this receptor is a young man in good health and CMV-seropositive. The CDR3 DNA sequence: TGTGCCAGCAGCCACCCGACAGGGATGGGAGAAAAACTGTTTTTT. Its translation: CASSHPTGMGEKLFF.